This T cell receptor beta chain is from a study of identical twins. TCRdb re-called the 5' RACE reads through MiXCR, storing one row per CDR3 protein. This table holds 350,000 or so distinct CDR3 sequences, roughly 9% found once. This clonotype turned up a few times. The CDR3 contains 12 residues. From germline, CDR1 is LGHDT and CDR2 YNNKEL (reference sequence). The germline V and J ends were trimmed by 2 bases and 3 bases, with 5 bases remaining between them. Specimen: naive T cells sorted from blood. This receptor was obtained from a woman in her fifties or sixties in good health. The rearrangement links TRBV3-1 to TRBJ2-7; no reliable D call. The CDR3 spells CASSQTRYEQYF. Written as DNA, the CDR3 is TGTGCCAGCAGCCAAACCCGCTACGAGCAGTACTTC.